This TCR beta chain came from a study of T cells expressing NK-cell markers. Study as a whole: TCR beta repertoires came from sorted CD3+CD56+NKG2C+, CD3+CD56+NKG2C- and CD3+CD56-NKG2C+ T cells.

About this clonotype: What it recognizes is unknown.

The V gene's germline CDR1 is SGHAT and CDR2 FQNNGV. The CDR3 extends over 15 amino acids. Study findings and constraints: For a handful of donors, these clonotypes were likewise the leading ones in the CD3+CD56-NKG2C+ fraction. The share of CD8+ T cells held by dominant NKG2C+ clonotypes was about 1.0-7.5% in roughly 6 donors.

UMIs accompanied the 5'RACE template switching by which TCR beta cDNA was made. TCRdb reprocessed the 5' RACE reads and keeps a single row for each CDR3 protein, giving no DNA. Recorded for this sample: fewer than 300,000 distinct CDR3 sequences. The clonotype comes from a woman between 18 and 75 years old in good health. The sequencing input was blood T cells: a sorted CD56 or NKG2C T cell subset, CD4+ or CD8+ T cells, or bulk PBMC T cells (not recorded which). The chain joins TRBV11-2 to TRBJ2-1; there is no DNA to check the TCRdb D call of TRBD2. This chain's CDR3 is CASSLEGLAGGRGFF.